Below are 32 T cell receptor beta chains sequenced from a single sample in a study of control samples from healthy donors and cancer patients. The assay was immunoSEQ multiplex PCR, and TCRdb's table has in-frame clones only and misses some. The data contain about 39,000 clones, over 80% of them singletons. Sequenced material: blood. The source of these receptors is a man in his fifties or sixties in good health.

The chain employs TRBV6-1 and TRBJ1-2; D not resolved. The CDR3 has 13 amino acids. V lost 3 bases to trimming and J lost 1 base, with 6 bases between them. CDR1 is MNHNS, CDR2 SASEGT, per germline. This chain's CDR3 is CASSDGLNYGYTF. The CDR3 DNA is TGTGCCAGCAGTGATGGCCTTAACTATGGCTACACCTTC.

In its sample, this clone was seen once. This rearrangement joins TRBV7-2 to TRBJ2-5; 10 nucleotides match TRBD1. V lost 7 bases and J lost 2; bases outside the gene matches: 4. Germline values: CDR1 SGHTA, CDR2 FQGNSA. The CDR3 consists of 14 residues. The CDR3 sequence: CASTPDRGQETQYF. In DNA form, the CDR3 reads TGTGCCAGCACCCCGGACAGGGGGCAAGAGACCCAGTACTTC.

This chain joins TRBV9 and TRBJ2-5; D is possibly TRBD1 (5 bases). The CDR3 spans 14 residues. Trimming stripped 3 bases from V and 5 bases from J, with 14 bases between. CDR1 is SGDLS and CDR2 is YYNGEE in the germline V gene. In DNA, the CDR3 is TGTGCCAGCAGCGCTAGTAGTGGGGCGGAGACCCAGTACTTC. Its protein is CASSASSGAETQYF. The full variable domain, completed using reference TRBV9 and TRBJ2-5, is DSGVTQTPKHLITATGQRVTLRCSPRSGDLSVYWYQQSLDQGLQFLIQYYNGEERAKGNILERFSAQQFPDLHSELNLSSLELGDSALYFCASSASSGAETQYFGPGTRLLVL.

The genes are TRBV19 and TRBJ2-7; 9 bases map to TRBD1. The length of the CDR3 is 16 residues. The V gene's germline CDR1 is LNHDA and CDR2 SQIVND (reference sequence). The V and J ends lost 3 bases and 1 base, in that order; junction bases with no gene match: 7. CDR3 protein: CASSIRLGQGSYEQYF. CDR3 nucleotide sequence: TGTGCCAGTAGTATCCGATTGGGACAGGGTTCCTACGAGCAGTACTTC.

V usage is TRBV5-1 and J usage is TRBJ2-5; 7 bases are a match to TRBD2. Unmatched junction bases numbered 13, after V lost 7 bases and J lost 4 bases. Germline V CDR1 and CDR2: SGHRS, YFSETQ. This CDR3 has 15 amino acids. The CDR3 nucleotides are TGCGCCAGCGGGCAAGCGGGAAGGTTTGGAGAGACCCAGTACTTC. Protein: CASGQAGRFGETQYF.

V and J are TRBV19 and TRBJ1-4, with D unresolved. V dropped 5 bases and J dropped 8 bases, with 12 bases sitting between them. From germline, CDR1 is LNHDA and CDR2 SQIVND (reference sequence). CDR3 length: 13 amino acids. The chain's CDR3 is CASSPGLNEKLFF. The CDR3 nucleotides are TGTGCCAGTAGTCCAGGTTTGAACGAAAAACTGTTTTTT.

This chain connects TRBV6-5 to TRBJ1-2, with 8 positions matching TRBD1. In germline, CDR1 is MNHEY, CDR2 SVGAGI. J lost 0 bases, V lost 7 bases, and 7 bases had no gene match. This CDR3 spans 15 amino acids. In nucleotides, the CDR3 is TGTGCCAGCATTCCCACGACAGGGGCTAACTATGGCTACACCTTC. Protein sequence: CASIPTTGANYGYTF.

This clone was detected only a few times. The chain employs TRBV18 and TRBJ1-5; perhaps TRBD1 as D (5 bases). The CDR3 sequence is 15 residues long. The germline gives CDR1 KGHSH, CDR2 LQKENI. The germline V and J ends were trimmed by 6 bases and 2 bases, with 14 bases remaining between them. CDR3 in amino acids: CASSLRTGGNQPQHF. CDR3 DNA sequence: TGTGCCAGCTCCCTTCGAACAGGTGGCAATCAGCCCCAGCATTTT.

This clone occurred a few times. The CDR3 here is CASSDRTVGYGYTF. The CDR3, as DNA: TGTGCCAGTAGTGACAGGACGGTGGGTTATGGCTACACCTTC. The chain uses TRBV19 and TRBJ1-2, with D possibly being TRBD1 (6 bases). From germline, CDR1 is LNHDA and CDR2 SQIVND (reference sequence). V was pared by 5 bases and J by 5 bases, with 15 bases between. This CDR3 comprises 14 residues.

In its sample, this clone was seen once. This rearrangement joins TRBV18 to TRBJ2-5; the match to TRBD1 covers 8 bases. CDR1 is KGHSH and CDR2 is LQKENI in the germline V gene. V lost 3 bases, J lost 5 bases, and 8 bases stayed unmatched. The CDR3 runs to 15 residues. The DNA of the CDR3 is TGTGCCAGCTCACCGCTCGGACAGGGTCCGGAGACCCAGTACTTC. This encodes CASSPLGQGPETQYF.

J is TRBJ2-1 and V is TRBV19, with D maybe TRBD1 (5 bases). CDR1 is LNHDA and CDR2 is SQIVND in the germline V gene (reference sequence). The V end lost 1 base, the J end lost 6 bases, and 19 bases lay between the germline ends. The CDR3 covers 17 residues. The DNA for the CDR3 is TGTGCCAGTAGTATAGGGGGCGGCGGTCCCTCGAGCAATGAGCAGTTCTTC. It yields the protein CASSIGGGGPSSNEQFF.

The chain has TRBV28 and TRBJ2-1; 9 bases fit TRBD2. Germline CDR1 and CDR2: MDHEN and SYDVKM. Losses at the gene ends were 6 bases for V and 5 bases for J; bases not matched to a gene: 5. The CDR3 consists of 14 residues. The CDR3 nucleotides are TGTGCCAGCAGGGGTAGCGGGAGAAACAATGAGCAGTTCTTC. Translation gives CASRGSGRNNEQFF.

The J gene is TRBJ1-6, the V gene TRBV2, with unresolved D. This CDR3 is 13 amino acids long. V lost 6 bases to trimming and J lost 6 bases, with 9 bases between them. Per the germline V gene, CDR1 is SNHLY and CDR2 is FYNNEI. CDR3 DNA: TGTGCCAGCAGCCCCAGTAGTAATTCACCCCTCCACTTT. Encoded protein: CASSPSSNSPLHF.

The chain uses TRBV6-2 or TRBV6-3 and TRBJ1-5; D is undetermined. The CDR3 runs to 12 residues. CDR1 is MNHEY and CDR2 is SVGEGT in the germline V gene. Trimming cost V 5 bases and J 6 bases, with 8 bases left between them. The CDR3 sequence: CASSTTGQPQHF. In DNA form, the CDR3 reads TGTGCCAGCAGTACGACGGGTCAGCCCCAGCATTTT.

Here the CDR3 DNA reads TGTGCTAGTGGTTTGGCCTCTAGCGGGAGAAATTTTGAGCAGTTCTTC. It codes for CASGLASSGRNFEQFF. The genes are TRBV12-5 and TRBJ2-1; 10 bases fit TRBD2. Germline lookup yields CDR1 LGHNT and CDR2 FRNRAP. V was clipped by 1 base and J by 9 bases; unmatched bases: 9. CDR3 length: 16 residues.

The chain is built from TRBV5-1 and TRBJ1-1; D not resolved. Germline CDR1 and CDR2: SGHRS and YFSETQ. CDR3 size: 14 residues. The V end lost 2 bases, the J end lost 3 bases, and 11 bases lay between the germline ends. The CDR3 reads CASSFRGLDTEAFF. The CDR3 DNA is TGCGCCAGCAGCTTTCGAGGGTTGGACACTGAAGCTTTCTTT.

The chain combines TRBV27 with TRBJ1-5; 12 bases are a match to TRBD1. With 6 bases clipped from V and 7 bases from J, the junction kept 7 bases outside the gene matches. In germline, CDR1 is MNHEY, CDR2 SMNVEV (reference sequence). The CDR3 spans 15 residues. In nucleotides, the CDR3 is TGTGCCAGCAGGAGGGACAGGGGGCTTGGGCAGCCCCAGCATTTT. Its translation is CASRRDRGLGQPQHF.

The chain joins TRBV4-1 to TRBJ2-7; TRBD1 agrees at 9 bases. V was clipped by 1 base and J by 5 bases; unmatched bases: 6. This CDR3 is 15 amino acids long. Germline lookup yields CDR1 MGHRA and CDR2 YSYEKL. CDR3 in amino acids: CASSQAGDRVNEQYF. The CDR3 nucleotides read TGCGCCAGCAGCCAAGCGGGGGACAGGGTTAACGAGCAGTACTTC.

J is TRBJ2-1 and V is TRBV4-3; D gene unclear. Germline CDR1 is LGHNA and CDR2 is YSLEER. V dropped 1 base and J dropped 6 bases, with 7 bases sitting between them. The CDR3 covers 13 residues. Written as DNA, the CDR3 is TGCGCCAGCAGCCAAGGCCATAGCAATGAGCAGTTCTTC. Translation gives CASSQGHSNEQFF.

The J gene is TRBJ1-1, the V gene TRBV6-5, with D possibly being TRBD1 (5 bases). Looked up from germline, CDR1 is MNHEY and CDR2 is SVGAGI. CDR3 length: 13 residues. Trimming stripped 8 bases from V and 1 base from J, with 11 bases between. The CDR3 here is CASLWGKNTEAFF. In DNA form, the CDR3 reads TGTGCCAGCCTTTGGGGGAAGAACACTGAAGCTTTCTTT.

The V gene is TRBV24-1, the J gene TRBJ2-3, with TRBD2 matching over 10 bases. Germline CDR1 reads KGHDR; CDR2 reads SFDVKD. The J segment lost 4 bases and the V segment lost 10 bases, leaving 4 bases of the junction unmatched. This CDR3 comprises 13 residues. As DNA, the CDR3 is TGTGCCACTGGAACTAGCGGGGCAGATACGCAGTATTTT. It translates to CATGTSGADTQYF.

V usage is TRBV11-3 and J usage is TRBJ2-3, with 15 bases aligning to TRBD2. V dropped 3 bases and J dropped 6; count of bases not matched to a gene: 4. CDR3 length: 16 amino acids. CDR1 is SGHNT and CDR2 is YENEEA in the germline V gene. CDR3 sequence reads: CASSFGLAGGSDTQYF. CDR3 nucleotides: TGTGCCAGCAGCTTCGGACTAGCGGGAGGGTCCGATACGCAGTATTTT.

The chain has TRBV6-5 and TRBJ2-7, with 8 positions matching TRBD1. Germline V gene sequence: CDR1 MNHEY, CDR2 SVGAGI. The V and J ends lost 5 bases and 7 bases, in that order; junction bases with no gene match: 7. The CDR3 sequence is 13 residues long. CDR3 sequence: CASSLQGAWEQYF. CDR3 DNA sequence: TGTGCCAGCAGTCTCCAGGGGGCCTGGGAGCAGTACTTC.

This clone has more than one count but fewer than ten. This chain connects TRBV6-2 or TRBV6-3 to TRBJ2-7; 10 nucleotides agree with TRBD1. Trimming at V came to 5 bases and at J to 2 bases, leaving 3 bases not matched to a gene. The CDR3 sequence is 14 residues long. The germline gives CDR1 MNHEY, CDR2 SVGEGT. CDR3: CASSRTGGPYEQYF. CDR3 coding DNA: TGTGCCAGCAGTCGGACAGGGGGTCCCTACGAGCAGTACTTC.

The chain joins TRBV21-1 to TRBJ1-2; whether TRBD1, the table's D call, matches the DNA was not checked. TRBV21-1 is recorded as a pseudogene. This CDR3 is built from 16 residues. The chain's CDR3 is CASRVIGTGVDYGYTF. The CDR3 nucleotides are TGTGCCAGCCGGGTAATTGGGACAGGGGTCGACTATGGCTACACCTTC.

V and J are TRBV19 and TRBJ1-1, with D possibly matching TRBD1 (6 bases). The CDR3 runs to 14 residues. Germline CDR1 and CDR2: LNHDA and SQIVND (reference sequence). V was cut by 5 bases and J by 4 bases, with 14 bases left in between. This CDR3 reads CASSPRGGVTEAFF. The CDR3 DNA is TGTGCCAGTAGTCCGCGAGGGGGGGTCACTGAAGCTTTCTTT.

The CDR3 here is CSVSRDTYNEQFF. The CDR3 region has the DNA TGCAGCGTATCCCGGGACACCTACAATGAGCAGTTCTTC. J is TRBJ2-1 and V is TRBV29-1, with D maybe TRBD1 (6 bases). In germline, CDR1 is SQVTM, CDR2 ANQGSEA. CDR3 size: 13 residues. The V end lost 6 bases, the J end lost 2 bases, and 11 bases lay between the germline ends.

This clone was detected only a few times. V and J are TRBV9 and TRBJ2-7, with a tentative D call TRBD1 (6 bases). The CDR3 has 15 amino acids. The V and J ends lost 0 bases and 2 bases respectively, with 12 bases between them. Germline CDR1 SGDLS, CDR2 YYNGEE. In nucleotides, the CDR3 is TGTGCCAGCAGCGTAGGTTTCAGGGGTACCTACGAGCAGTACTTC. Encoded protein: CASSVGFRGTYEQYF.

Here the CDR3 DNA reads TGTGCCAGCAGCCAAGAGGGGGGGAGAGGTGACACCATATATTTT. This encodes CASSQEGGRGDTIYF. V is TRBV4-2 and J is TRBJ1-3; possible D gene TRBD1, 5 bases. CDR3 size: 15 residues. CDR1 and CDR2 from the germline V gene are LGHNA and YNFKEQ. The V gene lost 0 bases and the J gene lost 8 bases, with 14 bases spanning the gap.

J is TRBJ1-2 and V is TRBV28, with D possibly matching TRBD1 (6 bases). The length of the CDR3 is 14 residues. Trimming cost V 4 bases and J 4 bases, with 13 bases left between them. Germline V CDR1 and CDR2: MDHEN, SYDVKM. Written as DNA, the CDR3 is TGTGCCAGCAGTTCGGGGGGACAACCCTATGGCTACACCTTC. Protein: CASSSGGQPYGYTF.

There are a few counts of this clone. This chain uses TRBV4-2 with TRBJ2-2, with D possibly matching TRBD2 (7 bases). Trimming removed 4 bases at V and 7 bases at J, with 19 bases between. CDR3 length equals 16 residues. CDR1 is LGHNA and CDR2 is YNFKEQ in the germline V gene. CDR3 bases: TGTGCCAGCAGCCTCCGAAGGGGGGGGCAGGACGGGGAGCTGTTTTTT. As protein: CASSLRRGGQDGELFF.

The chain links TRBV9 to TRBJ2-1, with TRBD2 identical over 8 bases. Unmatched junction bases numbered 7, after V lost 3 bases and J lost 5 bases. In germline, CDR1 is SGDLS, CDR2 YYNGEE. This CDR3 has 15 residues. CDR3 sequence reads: CASSGVGTRHNEQFF. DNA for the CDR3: TGTGCCAGCAGCGGAGTCGGGACTAGACACAATGAGCAGTTCTTC.